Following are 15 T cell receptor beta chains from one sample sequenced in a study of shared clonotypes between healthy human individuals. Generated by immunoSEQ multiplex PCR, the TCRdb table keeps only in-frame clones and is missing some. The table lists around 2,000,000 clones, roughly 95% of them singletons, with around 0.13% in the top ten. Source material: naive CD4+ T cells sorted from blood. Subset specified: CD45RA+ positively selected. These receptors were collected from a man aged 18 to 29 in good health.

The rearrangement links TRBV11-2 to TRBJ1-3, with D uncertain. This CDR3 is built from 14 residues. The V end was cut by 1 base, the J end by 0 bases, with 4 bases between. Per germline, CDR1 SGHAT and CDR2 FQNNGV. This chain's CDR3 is CASSLVFSGNTIYF. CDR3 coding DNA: TGTGCCAGCAGCTTAGTCTTCTCTGGAAACACCATATATTTT.

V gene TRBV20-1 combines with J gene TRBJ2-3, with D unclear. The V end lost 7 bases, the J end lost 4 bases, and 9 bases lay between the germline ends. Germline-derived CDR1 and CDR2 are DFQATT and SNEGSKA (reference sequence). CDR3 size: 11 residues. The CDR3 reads CSGGRADTQYF. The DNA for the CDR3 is TGCAGTGGGGGTCGGGCAGATACGCAGTATTTT.

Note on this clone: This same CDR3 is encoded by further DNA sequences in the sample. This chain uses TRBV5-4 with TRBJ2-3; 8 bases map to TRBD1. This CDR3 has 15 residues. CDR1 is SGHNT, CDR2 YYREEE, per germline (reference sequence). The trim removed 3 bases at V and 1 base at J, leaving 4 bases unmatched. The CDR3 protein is CASSSRGRGTDTQYF. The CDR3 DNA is TGTGCCAGCAGCTCCAGGGGGCGGGGCACAGATACGCAGTATTTT.

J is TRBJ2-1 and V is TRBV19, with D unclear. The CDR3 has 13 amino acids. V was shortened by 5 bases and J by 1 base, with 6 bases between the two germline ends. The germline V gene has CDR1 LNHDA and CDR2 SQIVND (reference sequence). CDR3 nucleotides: TGTGCCAGTAGTGGGCTGTCCTACAATGAGCAGTTCTTC. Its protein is CASSGLSYNEQFF.

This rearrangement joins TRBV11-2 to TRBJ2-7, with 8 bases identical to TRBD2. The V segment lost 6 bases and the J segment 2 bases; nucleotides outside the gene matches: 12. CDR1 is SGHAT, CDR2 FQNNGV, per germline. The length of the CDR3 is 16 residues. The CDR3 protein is CASSSVHGSGAYEQYF. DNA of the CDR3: TGTGCCAGCAGTTCCGTCCACGGTAGCGGGGCCTACGAGCAGTACTTC.

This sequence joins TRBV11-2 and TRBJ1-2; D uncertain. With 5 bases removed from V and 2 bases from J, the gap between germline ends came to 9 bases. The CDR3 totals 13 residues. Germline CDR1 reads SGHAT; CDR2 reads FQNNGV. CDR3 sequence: CASSPRENYGYTF. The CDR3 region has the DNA TGTGCCAGCAGCCCAAGGGAAAACTATGGCTACACCTTC.

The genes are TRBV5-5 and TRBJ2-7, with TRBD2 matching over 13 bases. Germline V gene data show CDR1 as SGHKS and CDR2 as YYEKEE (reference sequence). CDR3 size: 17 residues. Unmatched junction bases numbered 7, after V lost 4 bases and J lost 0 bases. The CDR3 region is CASSRTSGSGNSYEQYF. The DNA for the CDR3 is TGTGCCAGCAGCCGGACTAGCGGGAGTGGGAACTCCTACGAGCAGTACTTC.

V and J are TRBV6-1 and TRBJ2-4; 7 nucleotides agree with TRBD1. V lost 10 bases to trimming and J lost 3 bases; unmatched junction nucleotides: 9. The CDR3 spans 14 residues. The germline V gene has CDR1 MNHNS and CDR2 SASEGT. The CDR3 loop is CATSLSGGKNIQYF. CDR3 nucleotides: TGTGCCACCAGCTTGTCAGGGGGCAAAAACATTCAGTACTTC.

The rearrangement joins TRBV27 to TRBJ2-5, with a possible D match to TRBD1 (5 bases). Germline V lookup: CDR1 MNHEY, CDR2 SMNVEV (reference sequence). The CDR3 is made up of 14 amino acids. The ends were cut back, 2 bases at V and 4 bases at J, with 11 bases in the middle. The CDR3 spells CASSLPGFPETQYF. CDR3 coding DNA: TGTGCCAGCAGTTTACCAGGGTTCCCAGAGACCCAGTACTTC.

CDR3 region: CASSLWGDSNQPQHF. The CDR3 DNA follows: TGTGCCAGCAGCTTGTGGGGAGATAGCAATCAGCCCCAGCATTTT. The chain has TRBV5-8 and TRBJ1-5; the D is unclear. This CDR3 contains 15 residues. In germline, CDR1 is SGHTS, CDR2 YDEGEE. Trimming took off 1 base at V and 0 bases at J, with 8 bases between the two ends. The full variable domain, in which reference TRBV5-8 and TRBJ1-5 provide the parts outside the CDR3, is EAGVTQSPTHLIKTRGQQATLRCSPISGHTSVYWYQQALGLGLQFLLWYDEGEERNRGNFPPRFSGRQFPNYSSELNVNALELEDSALYLCASSLWGDSNQPQHFGDGTRLSIL.

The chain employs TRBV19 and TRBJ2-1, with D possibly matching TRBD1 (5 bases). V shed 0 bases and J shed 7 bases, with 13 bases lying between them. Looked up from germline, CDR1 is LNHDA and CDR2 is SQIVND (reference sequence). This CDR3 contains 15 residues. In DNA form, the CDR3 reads TGTGCCAGTAGTATAGATCAGCCAGGGTTAAATGAGCAGTTCTTC. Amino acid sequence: CASSIDQPGLNEQFF.

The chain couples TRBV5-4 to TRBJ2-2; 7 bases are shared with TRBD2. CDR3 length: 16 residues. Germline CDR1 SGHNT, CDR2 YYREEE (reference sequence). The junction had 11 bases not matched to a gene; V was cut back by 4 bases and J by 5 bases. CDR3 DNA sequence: TGTGCCAGCAGCACTGGCGGGAGCCCAGCGACCGGGGAGCTGTTTTTT. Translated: CASSTGGSPATGELFF.

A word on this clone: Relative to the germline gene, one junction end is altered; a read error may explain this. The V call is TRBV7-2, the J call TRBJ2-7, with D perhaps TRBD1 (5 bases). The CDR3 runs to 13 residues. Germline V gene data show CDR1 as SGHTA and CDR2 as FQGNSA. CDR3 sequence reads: CASSTIASWGPNF. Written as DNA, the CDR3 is TGTGCCAGCAGCACGATAGCCTCGTGGGGCCCCAACTTC. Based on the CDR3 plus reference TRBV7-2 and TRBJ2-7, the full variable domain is GAGVSQSPSNKVTEKGKDVELRCDPISGHTALYWYRQSLGQGLEFLIYFQGNSAPDKSGLPSDRFSAERTGGSVSTLTIQRTQQEDSAVYLCASSTIASWGPNFGPGTRLTVT.

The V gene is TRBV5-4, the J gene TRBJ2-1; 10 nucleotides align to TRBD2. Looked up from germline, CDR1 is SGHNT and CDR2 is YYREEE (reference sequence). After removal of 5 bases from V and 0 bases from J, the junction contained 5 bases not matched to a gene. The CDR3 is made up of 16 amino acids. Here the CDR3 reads CASRGERGGSYNEQFF. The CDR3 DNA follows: TGTGCCAGCAGAGGTGAGCGGGGGGGCTCCTACAATGAGCAGTTCTTC.

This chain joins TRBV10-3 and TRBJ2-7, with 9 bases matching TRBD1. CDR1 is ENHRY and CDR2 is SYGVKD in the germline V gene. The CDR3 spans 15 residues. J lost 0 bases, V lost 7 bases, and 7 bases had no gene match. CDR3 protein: CAIKTGTGNSYEQYF. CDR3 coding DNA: TGTGCCATCAAAACCGGGACAGGGAACTCCTACGAGCAGTACTTC.